The 8 T cell receptor beta chains below were found in one sample sequenced in a study of cytomegalovirus exposure and HLA in healthy donors. PCR involved 60 Vbeta and 13 Jbeta primers. Produced via immunoSEQ multiplex PCR; TCRdb's table is partial and in-frame only. The sample contains about 160,000 clones, about four fifths of which appear only once. The source material was PBMCs. The receptors shown here come from a girl under 18 in good health and CMV-seropositive.

V and J are TRBV28 and TRBJ2-5; 7 bases are shared with TRBD1. Germline V gene data show CDR1 as MDHEN and CDR2 as SYDVKM. V trimming: 2 bases; J trimming: 2 bases; junction bases outside the gene matches: 2. The CDR3 has 14 amino acids. This CDR3 reads CASSLPDRQETQYF. The CDR3 coding sequence is TGTGCCAGCAGTTTACCGGACAGGCAAGAGACCCAGTACTTC.

Only a few counts were recorded for this clone. The chain employs TRBV5-1 and TRBJ1-2; D is possibly TRBD1 (6 bases). Deletions cut 0 bases from V and 7 bases from J, with 10 bases between. Germline loops: CDR1 SGHRS, CDR2 YFSETQ. The CDR3 length is 13 residues. The CDR3 loop is CASSLDTGSGYTF. The CDR3 region has the DNA TGCGCCAGCAGCTTGGATACAGGGTCTGGCTACACCTTC. Drawing the rest from reference TRBV5-1 and TRBJ1-2, the complete variable domain is KAGVTQTPRYLIKTRGQQVTLSCSPISGHRSVSWYQQTPGQGLQFLFEYFSETQRNKGNFPGRFSGRQFSNSRSEMNVSTLELGDSALYLCASSLDTGSGYTFGSGTRLTVV.

The chain employs TRBV4-1 and TRBJ2-1, with 14 nucleotides matching TRBD2. Germline lookup yields CDR1 MGHRA and CDR2 YSYEKL. This CDR3 region has 15 residues. V trimming: 8 bases; J trimming: 9 bases; junction bases outside the gene matches: 9. CDR3 loop: CASASGLAGEFEQFF. DNA of the CDR3: TGCGCCAGCGCCTCGGGACTAGCGGGAGAGTTTGAGCAGTTCTTC.

This clone was counted only a few times. The chain uses TRBV18 and TRBJ1-5; 7 bases fit TRBD1. CDR3 size: 15 residues. Germline V gives CDR1 KGHSH, CDR2 LQKENI. Unmatched junction bases numbered 8, after V lost 5 bases and J lost 4 bases. CDR3 bases: TGTGCCAGCTCAGAATCGACAGGGATGAATCAGCCCCAGCATTTT. Protein: CASSESTGMNQPQHF.

The table lists this clone with a few counts. This chain joins TRBV28 and TRBJ1-2, with 7 bases aligning to TRBD1. Germline CDR1 and CDR2: MDHEN and SYDVKM. After removal of 3 bases from V and 3 bases from J, the junction contained 19 bases not matched to a gene. The length of the CDR3 is 19 residues. The CDR3 is CASSFNRLGTALIDYGYTF. The CDR3 nucleotides read TGTGCCAGCAGTTTTAACCGGCTCGGGACAGCTCTAATCGACTATGGCTACACCTTC.

This chain uses TRBV7-3 with TRBJ2-1, with 9 bases aligning to TRBD2. V was clipped by 1 base and J by 8 bases; unmatched bases: 3. The CDR3 covers 14 residues. Germline lookup yields CDR1 SGHTA and CDR2 FQGTGA. Here the CDR3 DNA reads TGTGCCAGCAGCTTAATGCGGGGGGGGGATGAGCAGTTCTTC. Translation: CASSLMRGGDEQFF. Using reference TRBV7-3 and TRBJ2-1 for the parts outside the CDR3, the full variable domain is GAGVSQTPSNKVTEKGKYVELRCDPISGHTALYWYRQSLGQGPEFLIYFQGTGAADDSGLPNDRFFAVRPEGSVSTLKIQRTERGDSAVYLCASSLMRGGDEQFFGPGTRLTVL.

This clone was seen only a few times. This chain connects TRBV30 to TRBJ1-2, with D maybe TRBD1 (6 bases). Looked up from germline, CDR1 is GTSNPN and CDR2 is SVGIG (reference sequence). The CDR3 consists of 15 residues. The V end lost 4 bases, the J end lost 2 bases, and 17 bases lay between the germline ends. CDR3: CAWISRTAKNYGYTF. CDR3 DNA: TGTGCCTGGATATCCAGGACAGCCAAAAACTATGGCTACACCTTC.

This sequence joins TRBV7-2 and TRBJ2-1, with a weak D call TRBD2 (5 bases). This CDR3 spans 14 amino acids. Trimming stripped 4 bases from V and 5 bases from J, with 12 bases between. Germline loops: CDR1 SGHTA, CDR2 FQGNSA. In nucleotides, the CDR3 is TGTGCCAGCAGCTCCACGAGGACTCACAATGAGCAGTTCTTC. Protein: CASSSTRTHNEQFF.